This T cell receptor (beta chain) was observed in a study of blood T cell repertoires in COVID-19. In the study overall: Samples came from the United States, Italy and Spain, spanning acute and convalescent COVID-19.

TCRdb keeps only in-frame clones here, not all; method: immunoSEQ multiplex PCR. The sample records fewer than 350,000 clones, roughly 90% being singletons. The study counted Cohort 3 donors as recovered given two negative PCRs, clearance, or symptom resolution. Trimming cost V 1 base and J 6 bases; bases outside gene matches: 10. Germline V gene data show CDR1 as SGHTA and CDR2 as FQGNSA. This CDR3 spans 16 amino acids. The chain uses TRBV7-2 and TRBJ2-7; 9 bases match TRBD1. The TCR was taken from a woman between 40 and 55 years old who had recovered from COVID-19. Sequencing was done on a sample of PBMCs or T cells enriched from blood (not recorded which). Here the CDR3 reads CASSLVPKQGAVEQYF. The CDR3 bases are TGTGCCAGCAGCTTAGTCCCTAAACAGGGGGCAGTCGAGCAGTACTTC.